This T cell receptor beta chain appears in the sequencing data of a study of cytomegalovirus exposure and HLA in healthy donors. Points from the study as a whole: Certain sequence variants were highly shared and formed a cluster, and this cluster was likely a sequencing artifact. According to a later analysis, most TCR beta chains associated with CMV appeared HLA-restricted.

The study ran its PCR with 60 Vbeta and 13 Jbeta primers. Generated by immunoSEQ multiplex PCR, the TCRdb table keeps only in-frame clones and is missing some. The repertoire includes around 190,000 clones, roughly 80% of them detected once, and roughly 1.5% sits in the top ten. Concerning this clone: What it binds is unknown.

The sequence was obtained from a woman aged 18 to 35 in good health and CMV-seronegative. Sequencing used PBMCs.

CDR3 residues: CASTTDSRSYEQYF. The DNA of the CDR3 is TGTGCCAGCACCACTGACAGTAGGTCCTACGAGCAGTACTTC. The chain has TRBV5-6 and TRBJ2-7; the D gene is possibly TRBD1 (5 bases). V lost 6 bases and J lost 1, with 14 bases in between. Germline V gene sequence: CDR1 SGHDT, CDR2 YYEEEE. The CDR3 is 14 residues long.